The source of this T cell receptor (beta chain) is a study of cytomegalovirus exposure and HLA in healthy donors. The PCR used 60 Vbeta and 13 Jbeta primers. The data were produced by immunoSEQ multiplex PCR, yet TCRdb's version contains in-frame clones alone and is incomplete. The sample includes 100,000 to 150,000 clones, over 70% of them seen just once. The source material was PBMCs. This sequence originates from a woman between 40 and 50 years old in good health and CMV-seropositive.

The chain's CDR3 is CASSSRGPRETQYF. CDR3 in DNA: TGTGCCAGCAGTAGTCGAGGGCCCCGAGAGACCCAGTACTTC. The chain has TRBV6-5 and TRBJ2-5; a possible D gene is TRBD2 (5 bases). CDR1 is MNHEY and CDR2 is SVGAGI in the germline V gene. The V gene lost 5 bases and the J gene lost 4 bases, with 14 bases spanning the gap. The CDR3 runs 14 residues.